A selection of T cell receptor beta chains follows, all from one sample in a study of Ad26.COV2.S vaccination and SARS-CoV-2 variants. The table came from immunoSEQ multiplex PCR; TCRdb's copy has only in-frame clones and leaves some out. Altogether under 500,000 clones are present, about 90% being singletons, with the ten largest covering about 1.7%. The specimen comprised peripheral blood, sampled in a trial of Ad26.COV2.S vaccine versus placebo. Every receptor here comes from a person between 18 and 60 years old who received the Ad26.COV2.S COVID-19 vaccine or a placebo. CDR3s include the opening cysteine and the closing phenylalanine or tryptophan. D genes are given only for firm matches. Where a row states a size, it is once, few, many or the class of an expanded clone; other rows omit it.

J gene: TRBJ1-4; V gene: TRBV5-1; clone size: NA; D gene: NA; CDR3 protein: CASRRGSQNEKLFF; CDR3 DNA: TGCGCCAGCAGACGGGGCAGCCAAAATGAAAAACTGTTTTTT
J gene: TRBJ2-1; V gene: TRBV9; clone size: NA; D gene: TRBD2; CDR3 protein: CASSGGLAGYNEQFF; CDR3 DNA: TGTGCCAGCAGCGGGGGACTAGCGGGATACAATGAGCAGTTCTTC
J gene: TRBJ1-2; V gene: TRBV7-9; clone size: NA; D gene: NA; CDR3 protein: CASSLVTGNNYGYTF; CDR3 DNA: TGTGCCAGCAGCTTAGTTACAGGGAATAACTATGGCTACACCTTC
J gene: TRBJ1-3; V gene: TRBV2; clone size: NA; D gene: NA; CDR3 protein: CASSEVATAGNTIYF; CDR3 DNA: TGTGCCAGCAGTGAGGTGGCGACGGCTGGAAACACCATATATTTT
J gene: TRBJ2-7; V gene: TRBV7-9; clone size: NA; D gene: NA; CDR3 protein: CASSRPMGMVYEQYF; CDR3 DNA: TGTGCCAGCAGCAGGCCGATGGGAATGGTTTACGAGCAGTACTTC
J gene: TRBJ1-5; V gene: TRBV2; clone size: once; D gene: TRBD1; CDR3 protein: CASSRDAGQDSNQPQHF; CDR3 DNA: TGTGCCAGCAGCCGCGACGCGGGACAGGATAGCAATCAGCCCCAGCATTTT
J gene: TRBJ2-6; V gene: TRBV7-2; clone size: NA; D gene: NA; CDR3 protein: CASSLDSLGSGANVLTF; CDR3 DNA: TGTGCCAGCAGCTTAGACTCTTTGGGTTCTGGGGCCAACGTCCTGACTTTC
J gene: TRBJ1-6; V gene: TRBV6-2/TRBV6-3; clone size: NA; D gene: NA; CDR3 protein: CASSYSQGISYNSPLHF; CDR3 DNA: TGTGCCAGCAGTTACTCGCAGGGGATCTCCTATAATTCACCCCTCCACTTT
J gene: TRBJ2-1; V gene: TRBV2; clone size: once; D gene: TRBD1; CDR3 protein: CASSEAGSGTVDNEQFF; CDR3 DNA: TGTGCCAGCAGTGAAGCTGGGTCCGGGACAGTCGACAATGAGCAGTTCTTC
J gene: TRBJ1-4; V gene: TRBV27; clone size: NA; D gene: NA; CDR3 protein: CASSLIGSNEKLFF; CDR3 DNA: TGTGCCAGCAGTTTAATAGGGAGTAATGAAAAACTGTTTTTT
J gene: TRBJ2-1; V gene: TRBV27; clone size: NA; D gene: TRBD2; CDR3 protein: CASSELAGLYNEQFF; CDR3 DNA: TGTGCCAGCAGTGAGCTAGCGGGGCTCTACAATGAGCAGTTCTTC
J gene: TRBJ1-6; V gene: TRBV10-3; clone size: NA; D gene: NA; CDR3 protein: CAISLDRVGISPLHF; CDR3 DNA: TGTGCCATCAGTTTAGACAGAGTCGGAATTTCACCCCTCCACTTT
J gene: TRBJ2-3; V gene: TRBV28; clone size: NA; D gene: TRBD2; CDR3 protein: CASSQGLAGVDTDTQYF; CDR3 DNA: TGTGCCAGCAGTCAGGGACTAGCGGGGGTAGACACAGATACGCAGTATTTT
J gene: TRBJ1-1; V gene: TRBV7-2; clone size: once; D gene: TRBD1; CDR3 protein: CASSWGQGLNTEAFF; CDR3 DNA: TGTGCCAGCAGCTGGGGACAGGGTTTAAACACTGAAGCTTTCTTT
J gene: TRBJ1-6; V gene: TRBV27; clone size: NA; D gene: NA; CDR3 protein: CASSSLWTAPNSPLHF; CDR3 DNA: TGTGCCAGCAGTTCGCTCTGGACAGCACCAAATTCACCCCTCCACTTT
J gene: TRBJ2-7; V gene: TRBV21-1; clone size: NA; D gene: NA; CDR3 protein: CASSAGYRDRGHYEQYF; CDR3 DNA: TGTGCCAGCAGCGCAGGATACCGGGACAGGGGGCACTACGAGCAGTACTTC
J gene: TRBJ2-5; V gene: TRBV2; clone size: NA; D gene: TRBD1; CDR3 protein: CASRSRTGRQETQYF; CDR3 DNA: TGTGCCAGCAGGTCCCGGACAGGACGTCAAGAGACCCAGTACTTC
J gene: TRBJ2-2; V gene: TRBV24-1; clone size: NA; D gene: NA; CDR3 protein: CATSEGLLTGELFF; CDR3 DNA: TGTGCCACCAGTGAGGGACTCCTCACCGGGGAGCTGTTTTTT
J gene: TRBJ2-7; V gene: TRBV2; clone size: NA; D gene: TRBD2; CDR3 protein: CASRASGGGYEQYF; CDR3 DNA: TGTGCCAGCAGGGCTAGCGGGGGTGGTTACGAGCAGTACTTC
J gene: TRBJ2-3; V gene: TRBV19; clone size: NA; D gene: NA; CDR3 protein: CASSLIGGKGTDTQYF; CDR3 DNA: TGTGCCAGTAGCCTGATAGGGGGGAAGGGCACAGATACGCAGTATTTT
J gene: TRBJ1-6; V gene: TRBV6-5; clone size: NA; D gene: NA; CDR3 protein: CASSYTMSSYNSPLHF; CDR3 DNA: TGTGCCAGCAGTTATACGATGAGCTCCTATAATTCACCCCTCCACTTT
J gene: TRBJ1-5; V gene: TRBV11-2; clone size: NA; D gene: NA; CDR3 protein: CASSLRGGGGQPQHF; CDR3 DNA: TGTGCCAGCAGCCTCAGAGGGGGAGGGGGTCAGCCCCAGCATTTT
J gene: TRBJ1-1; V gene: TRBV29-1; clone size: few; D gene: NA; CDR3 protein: CSAAHGTEAFF; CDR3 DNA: TGCAGCGCCGCCCACGGAACTGAAGCTTTCTTT
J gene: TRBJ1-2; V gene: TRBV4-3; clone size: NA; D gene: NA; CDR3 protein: CASSQDRGLAYGYTF; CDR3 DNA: TGCGCCAGCAGCCAAGATCGGGGATTAGCCTATGGCTACACCTTC
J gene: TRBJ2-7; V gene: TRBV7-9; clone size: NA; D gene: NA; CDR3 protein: CASSLGTGTYEQYF; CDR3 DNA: TGTGCCAGCAGCTTAGGAACAGGAACCTACGAGCAGTACTTC
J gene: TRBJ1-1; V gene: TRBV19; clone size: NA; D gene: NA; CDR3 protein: CASSRGLRNTEAFF; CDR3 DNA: TGTGCCAGTAGTAGGGGACTTAGGAACACTGAAGCTTTCTTT
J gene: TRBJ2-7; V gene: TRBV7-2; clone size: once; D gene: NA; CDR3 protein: CASTHTWGEANEQYF; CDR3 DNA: TGTGCCAGCACCCACACGTGGGGGGAAGCTAACGAGCAGTACTTC
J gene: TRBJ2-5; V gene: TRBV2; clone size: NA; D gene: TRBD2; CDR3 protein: CASRGLAGDQETQYF; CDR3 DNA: TGTGCCAGCAGGGGACTAGCGGGGGACCAAGAGACCCAGTACTTC
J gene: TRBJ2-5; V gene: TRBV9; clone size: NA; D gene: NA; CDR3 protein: CASSAGDPGETQYF; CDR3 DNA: TGTGCCAGCAGCGCCGGGGACCCTGGGGAGACCCAGTACTTC
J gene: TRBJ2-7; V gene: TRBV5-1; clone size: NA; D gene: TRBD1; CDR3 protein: CASSTGQASYEQYF; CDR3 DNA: TGCGCCAGCAGCACCGGACAGGCCTCCTACGAGCAGTACTTC
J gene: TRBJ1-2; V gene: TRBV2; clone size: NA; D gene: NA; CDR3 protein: CASKFTTTATTSNYGYTF; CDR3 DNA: TGTGCCAGCAAGTTCACAACTACTGCCACCACGTCTAACTATGGCTACACCTTC
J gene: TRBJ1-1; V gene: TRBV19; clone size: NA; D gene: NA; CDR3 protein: CASRTTGPTEAFF; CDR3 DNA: TGTGCCAGTAGGACTACAGGGCCCACTGAAGCTTTCTTT
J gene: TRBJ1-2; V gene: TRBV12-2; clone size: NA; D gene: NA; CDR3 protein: CASRLGVWGVYGYTF; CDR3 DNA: TGTGCAAGTCGCTTAGGGGTGTGGGGCGTCTATGGCTACACCTTC
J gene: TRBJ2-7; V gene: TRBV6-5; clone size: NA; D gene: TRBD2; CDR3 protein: CASSIQRGVYEQYF; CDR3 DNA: TGTGCCAGCAGTATCCAGCGGGGGGTTTACGAGCAGTACTTC
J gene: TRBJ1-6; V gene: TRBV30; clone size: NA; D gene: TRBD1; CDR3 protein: CAWSAQGLAPLHF; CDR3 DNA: TGTGCCTGGAGTGCACAGGGGCTTGCACCCCTCCACTTT
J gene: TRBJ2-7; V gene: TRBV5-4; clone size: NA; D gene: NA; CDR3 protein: CASSLEDRPYEQYF; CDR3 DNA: TGTGCCAGCAGCTTGGAAGACAGGCCCTACGAGCAGTACTTC
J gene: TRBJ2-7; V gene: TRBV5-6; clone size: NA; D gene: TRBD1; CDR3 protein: CASSSLRDRGPYSYEQYF; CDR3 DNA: TGTGCCAGCAGCTCCCTTCGGGACAGGGGGCCCTACTCCTACGAGCAGTACTTC
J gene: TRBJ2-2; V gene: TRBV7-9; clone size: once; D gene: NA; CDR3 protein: CASSPTGTSTGELFF; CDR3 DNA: TGTGCCAGCAGTCCTACAGGGACAAGCACCGGGGAGCTGTTTTTT
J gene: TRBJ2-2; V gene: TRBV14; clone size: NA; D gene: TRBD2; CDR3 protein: CAKQAGGFNTNTGELFF; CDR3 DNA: TGTGCCAAGCAAGCGGGGGGATTCAATACGAACACCGGGGAGCTGTTTTTT
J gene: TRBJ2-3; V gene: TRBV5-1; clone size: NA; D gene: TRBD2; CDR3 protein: CASSLEGTSDYTDTQYF; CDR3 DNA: TGCGCCAGCAGCCTGGAGGGGACTAGCGACTACACAGATACGCAGTATTTT